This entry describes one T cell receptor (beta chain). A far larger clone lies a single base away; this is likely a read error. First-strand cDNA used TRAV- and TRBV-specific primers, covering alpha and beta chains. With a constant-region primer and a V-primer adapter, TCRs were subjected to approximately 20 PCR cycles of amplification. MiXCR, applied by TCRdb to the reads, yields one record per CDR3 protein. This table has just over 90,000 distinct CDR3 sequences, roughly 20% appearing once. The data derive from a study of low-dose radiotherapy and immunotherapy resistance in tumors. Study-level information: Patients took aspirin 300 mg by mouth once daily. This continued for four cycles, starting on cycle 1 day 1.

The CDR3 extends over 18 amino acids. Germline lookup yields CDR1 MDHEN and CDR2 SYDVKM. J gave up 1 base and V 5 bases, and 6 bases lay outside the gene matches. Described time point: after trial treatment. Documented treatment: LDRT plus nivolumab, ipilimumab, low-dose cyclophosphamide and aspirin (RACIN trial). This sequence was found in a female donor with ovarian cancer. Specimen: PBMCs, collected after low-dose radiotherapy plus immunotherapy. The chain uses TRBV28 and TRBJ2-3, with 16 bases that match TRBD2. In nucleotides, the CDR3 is TGTGCCAGCAGTGGGACTAGCGGGGGGGCCGTGGGCACAGATACGCAGTATTTT. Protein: CASSGTSGGAVGTDTQYF.